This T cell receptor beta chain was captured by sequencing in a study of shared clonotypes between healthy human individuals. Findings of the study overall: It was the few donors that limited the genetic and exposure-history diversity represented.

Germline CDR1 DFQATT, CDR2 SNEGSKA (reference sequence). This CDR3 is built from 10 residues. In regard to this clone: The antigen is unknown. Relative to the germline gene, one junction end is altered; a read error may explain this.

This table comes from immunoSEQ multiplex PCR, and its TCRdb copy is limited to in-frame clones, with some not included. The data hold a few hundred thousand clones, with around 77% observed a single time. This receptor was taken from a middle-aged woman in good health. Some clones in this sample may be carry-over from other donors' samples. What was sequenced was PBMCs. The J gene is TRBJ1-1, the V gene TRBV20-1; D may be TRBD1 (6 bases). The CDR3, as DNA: TGCAGTGCTAGAGATAGGAGGGGACATTTT. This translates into CSARDRRGHF.